The 11 T cell receptor beta chains presented below share a single source sample, sequenced in a study of shared clonotypes between healthy human individuals. Using immunoSEQ multiplex PCR, the repertoire was profiled, and TCRdb retains in-frame clones only, with some absent. The sample has nearly 500,000 clones, over 60% seen once. The sequenced sample was PBMCs. The receptors here all came from a woman between 40 and 55 years old in good health. Some clones in this sample may be carry-over from other donors' samples.

The chain joins TRBV4-2 to TRBJ2-7; the match to TRBD2 covers 11 bases. CDR1 LGHNA and CDR2 YNFKEQ come from the germline V gene. This CDR3 spans 15 amino acids. The trim removed 4 bases at V and 6 bases at J, leaving 8 bases unmatched. This CDR3 reads CASSPELAGVLEQYF. The CDR3 DNA follows: TGTGCCAGCAGCCCTGAACTAGCGGGAGTTCTCGAGCAGTACTTC.

The J gene is TRBJ1-2, the V gene TRBV2, with D possibly TRBD1 on 5 matching bases. V dropped 2 bases and J dropped 10 bases, with 20 bases sitting between them. Germline V CDR1 and CDR2: SNHLY, FYNNEI. The CDR3 has 15 residues. The CDR3 nucleotides read TGTGCCAGCAGTGAATCACGCGGGACGGCGGGACTCTACACCTTC. Its translation: CASSESRGTAGLYTF.

The rearrangement links TRBV7-2 to TRBJ2-3; D might be TRBD1 (5 bases). CDR1 and CDR2 (germline): SGHTA, FQGNSA. V was clipped by 2 bases and J by 0 bases, with 12 bases between them. This CDR3 has 16 amino acids. CDR3 bases: TGTGCCAGCAGCTTACCCACAGGCCCTAGCACAGATACGCAGTATTTT. It is translated as CASSLPTGPSTDTQYF. Full variable domain (missing parts from reference TRBV7-2 and TRBJ2-3): GAGVSQSPSNKVTEKGKDVELRCDPISGHTALYWYRQSLGQGLEFLIYFQGNSAPDKSGLPSDRFSAERTGGSVSTLTIQRTQQEDSAVYLCASSLPTGPSTDTQYFGPGTRLTVL.

In DNA form, the CDR3 reads TGTGCCTGGAGTGCCGTAGGATTCGGTGAAAAACTGTTTTTT. Its translation: CAWSAVGFGEKLFF. V and J are TRBV30 and TRBJ1-4, with D unclear. CDR3 length: 14 amino acids. With 1 base removed from V and 7 bases from J, the gap between germline ends came to 13 bases. Germline CDR1 is GTSNPN and CDR2 is SVGIG (reference sequence).

This clone showed up just a few times. The gene calls are TRBV15 and TRBJ2-2; TRBD2 matches at 8 bases. CDR3 length: 15 residues. CDR1 and CDR2 from the germline V gene are LNHNV and YYDKDF (reference sequence). V gave up 2 bases and J gave up 6 bases; unmatched junction bases: 5. The CDR3 region is CATSRQRELSGELFF. The CDR3 coding sequence is TGTGCCACCAGCAGACAGCGGGAGCTCTCCGGGGAGCTGTTTTTT.

This chain joins TRBV5-4 and TRBJ2-1, with a weak D call TRBD1 (6 bases). Trimming shortened V by 4 bases and J by 1 base, and 9 bases separated the two germline ends. The CDR3 runs 14 residues. Germline CDR1 is SGHNT and CDR2 is YYREEE (reference sequence). The CDR3, as DNA: TGTGCCAGCAGCGAGGGGGATTCCTACAATGAGCAGTTCTTC. Protein product: CASSEGDSYNEQFF.

The CDR3, as DNA: TGTGCCAGCAGCCCACTTCGGCTCGACGAGCAGTACTTC. Translated, it gives CASSPLRLDEQYF. The V gene is TRBV4-2, the J gene TRBJ2-7; the D is unclear. Trimming removed 4 bases from V and 5 bases from J, with 12 bases in between. Germline V CDR1 and CDR2: LGHNA, YNFKEQ. The CDR3 runs to 13 residues.

V usage is TRBV29-1 and J usage is TRBJ2-7, with a possible D match to TRBD2 (6 bases). V was trimmed by 7 bases and J by 6 bases, leaving 19 bases between them. The CDR3 consists of 13 residues. Germline V gene data show CDR1 as SQVTM and CDR2 as ANQGSEA. Here the CDR3 reads CSAGLRSVGEQYF. The CDR3 coding sequence is TGCAGCGCCGGACTACGGAGTGTAGGCGAGCAGTACTTC.

The genes are TRBV9 and TRBJ2-2; D gene uncertain. Trimming stripped 3 bases from V and 6 bases from J, with 9 bases between. This CDR3 contains 13 residues. Germline-derived CDR1 and CDR2 are SGDLS and YYNGEE. CDR3 nucleotide sequence: TGTGCCAGCAGCGACAGTTTCGCCGGGGAGCTGTTTTTT. This codes for CASSDSFAGELFF.

The chain carries TRBV11-2 and TRBJ2-1; D tentatively fits TRBD1 or TRBD2 (5 bases each). The V gene's germline CDR1 is SGHAT and CDR2 FQNNGV. Deletions cut 1 base from V and 6 bases from J, with 16 bases between. This CDR3 has 16 residues. DNA of the CDR3: TGTGCCAGCAGCTTAGTGGGGACCCCGGTATTCAATGAGCAGTTCTTC. It codes for CASSLVGTPVFNEQFF.

This clone has a handful of counts. This sequence joins TRBV7-9 and TRBJ2-1; possible D gene TRBD2, 6 bases. The CDR3 has 15 residues. Germline loops: CDR1 SEHNR, CDR2 FQNEAQ (reference sequence). The V and J ends lost 2 bases and 2 bases respectively, with 10 bases between them. The CDR3 sequence: CASSLFLATYNEQFF. CDR3 nucleotides: TGTGCCAGCAGCTTATTCCTAGCGACCTACAATGAGCAGTTCTTC.